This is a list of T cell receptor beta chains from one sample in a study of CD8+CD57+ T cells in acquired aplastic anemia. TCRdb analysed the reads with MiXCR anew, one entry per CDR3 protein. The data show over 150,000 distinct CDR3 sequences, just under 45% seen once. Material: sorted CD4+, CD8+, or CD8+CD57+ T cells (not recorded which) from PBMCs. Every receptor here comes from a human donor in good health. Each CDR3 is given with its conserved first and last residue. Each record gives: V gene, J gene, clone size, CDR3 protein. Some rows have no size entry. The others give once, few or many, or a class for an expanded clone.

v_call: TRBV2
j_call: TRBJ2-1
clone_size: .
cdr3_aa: CASLDQGGSNERFF

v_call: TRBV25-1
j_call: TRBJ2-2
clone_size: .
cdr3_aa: CASSEGGGRNTGELFF

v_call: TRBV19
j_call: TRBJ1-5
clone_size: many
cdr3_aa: CASTPSANQPQHF

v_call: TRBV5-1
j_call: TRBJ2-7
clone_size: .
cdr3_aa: CASSLEGQGVYEQYF

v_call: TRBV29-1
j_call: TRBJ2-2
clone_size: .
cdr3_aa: CSVGGPNTGELFF

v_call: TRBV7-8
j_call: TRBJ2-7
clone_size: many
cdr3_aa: CASSPPGTSGYEQYF

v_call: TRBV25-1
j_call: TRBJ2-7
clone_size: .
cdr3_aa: CASSFLGQAYEQYF

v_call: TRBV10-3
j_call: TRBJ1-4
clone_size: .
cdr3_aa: CAISGTGTGNEKLFF

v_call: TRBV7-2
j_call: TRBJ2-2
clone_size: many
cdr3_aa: CASSLWAMNTGELFF

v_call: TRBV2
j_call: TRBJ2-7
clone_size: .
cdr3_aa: CASRLLGAYEQYF

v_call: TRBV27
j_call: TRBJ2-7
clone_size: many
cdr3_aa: CASSPIGGGLAYEQYF

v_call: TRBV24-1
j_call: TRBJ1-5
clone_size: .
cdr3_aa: CDTSDTWTGRGHTGNQPQHF

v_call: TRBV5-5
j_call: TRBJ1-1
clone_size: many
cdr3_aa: CASTRWDQMNTEAFF

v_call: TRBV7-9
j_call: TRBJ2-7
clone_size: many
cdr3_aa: CASSEPGQGVYEQYF

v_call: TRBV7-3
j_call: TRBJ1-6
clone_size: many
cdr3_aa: CASSLGDRENSPLHF

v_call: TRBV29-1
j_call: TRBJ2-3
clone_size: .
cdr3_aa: CSVAWTSGVGTDTQYF

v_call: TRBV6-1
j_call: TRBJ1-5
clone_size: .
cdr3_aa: CASSEGQGGYSNQPQHF

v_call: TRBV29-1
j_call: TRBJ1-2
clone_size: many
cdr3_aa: CSVYAVYGYTF

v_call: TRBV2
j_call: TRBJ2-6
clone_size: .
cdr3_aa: CASSNRRSGANVLTF

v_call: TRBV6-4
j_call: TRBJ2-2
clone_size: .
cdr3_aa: CASSPGHFTGELFF

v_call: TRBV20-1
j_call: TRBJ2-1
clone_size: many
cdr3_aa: CSAQQPSGRAHNEQFF

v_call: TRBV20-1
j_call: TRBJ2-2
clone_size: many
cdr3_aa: CSARDVASGPNTGELFF

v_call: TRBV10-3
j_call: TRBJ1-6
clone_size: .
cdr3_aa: CASRDGVWGPFHF

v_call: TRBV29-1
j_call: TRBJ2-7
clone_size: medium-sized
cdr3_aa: CSVEPPGRPTKQYF

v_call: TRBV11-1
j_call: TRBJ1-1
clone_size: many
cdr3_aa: CASSLAGLRGEAFF

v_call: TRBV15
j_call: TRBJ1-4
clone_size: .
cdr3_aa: CATSRAQGRANEKLFF

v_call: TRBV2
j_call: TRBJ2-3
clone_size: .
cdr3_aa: CASRVGNILTDTQYF

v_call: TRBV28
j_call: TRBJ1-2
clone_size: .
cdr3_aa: CASSSGPIYGYTF

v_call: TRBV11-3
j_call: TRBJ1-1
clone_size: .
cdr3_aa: CASSLDQTDTEASF

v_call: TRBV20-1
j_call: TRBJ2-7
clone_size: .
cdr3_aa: CSARGTDEQYF

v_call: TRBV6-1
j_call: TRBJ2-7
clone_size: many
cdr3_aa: CASSPLGLAASYEQYF

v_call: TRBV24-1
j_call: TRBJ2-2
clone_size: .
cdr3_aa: CATSESGGMNTGELFF

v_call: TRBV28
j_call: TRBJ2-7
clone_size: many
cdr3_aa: CASTSRATTYEQYF

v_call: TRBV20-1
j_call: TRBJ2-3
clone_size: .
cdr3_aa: CGLGLAVDTQYF

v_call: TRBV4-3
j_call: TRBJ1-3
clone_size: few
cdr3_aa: CASSQGVFGTGGGNTIYF

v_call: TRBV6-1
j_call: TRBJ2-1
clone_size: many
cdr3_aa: CASSPEGSRGVYNEQFF

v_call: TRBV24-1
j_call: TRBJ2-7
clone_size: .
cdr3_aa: CASSDLAGAAGQYF

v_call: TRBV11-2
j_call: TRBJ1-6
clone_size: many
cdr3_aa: CASSSTGTFNSPLHF

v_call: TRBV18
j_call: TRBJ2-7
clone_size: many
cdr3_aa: CASSPGAGDREQYF